Listed below are T cell receptor beta chains from one sample, sequenced in a study of PD-1 blockade in classical Hodgkin lymphoma. Sequencing used immunoSEQ multiplex PCR; TCRdb keeps in-frame clones, though not all of them. This sample has 9,000 to 13,000 clones; approximately 74% occur once, and the top ten carry about 3%. The sample was CD4+ T cells from blood, taken before the fourth cycle of nivolumab. These TCRs come from a human donor with classical Hodgkin lymphoma. Both conserved end residues are part of each CDR3. D genes are given only for firm matches. Clone size is shown for a subset of rows, as once, few, many or a class of expanded clone.

len,j_gene,v_gene,abundance,d_gene,CDR3nt,CDR3aa
15,TRBJ2-7,TRBV19,NA,NA,TGTGCCAGTAGTATACGGCGGGAAAGCTCCTACGAGCAGTACTTC,CASSIRRESSYEQYF
17,TRBJ2-7,TRBV6-1,few,NA,TGTGCCAGCAGTGAAGCGGAACCCCGGGACTGGCACTACGAGCAGTACTTC,CASSEAEPRDWHYEQYF
15,TRBJ2-1,TRBV4-2,once,NA,TGTGCCAGCAGCCAGCAACTCCAAGGCTACAATGAGCAGTTCTTC,CASSQQLQGYNEQFF
14,TRBJ2-7,TRBV6-5,NA,TRBD2,TGTGCCAGCAGTTCCTTAGCGGGAGGCTACGAGCAGTACTTC,CASSSLAGGYEQYF
13,TRBJ1-1,TRBV19,once,NA,TGTGCCAGTAGTACTGATCACGGAACTGAAGCTTTCTTT,CASSTDHGTEAFF
14,TRBJ2-3,TRBV19,once,TRBD2,TGTGCCAGTACTAACCCTTCGGGAGGGGATACGCAGTATTTT,CASTNPSGGDTQYF
14,TRBJ2-2,TRBV5-6,once,NA,TGTGCCAGCAGCCCGTTGGGGGGAGCCGGGGAGCTGTTTTTT,CASSPLGGAGELFF
15,TRBJ2-7,TRBV5-1,NA,TRBD2,TGCGCCAGCAGCACCGCTAGCGGGACGGGGAGCGAGCAGTACTTC,CASSTASGTGSEQYF
16,TRBJ2-1,TRBV5-6,NA,TRBD2,TGTGCCAGCAGCATAATTTCTAGCGGGAGGGCCTGGGAGCAGTTCTTC,CASSIISSGRAWEQFF
13,TRBJ2-3,TRBV7-2,NA,TRBD1,TGTGCCAGCAGGACAGGGATGACAGATACGCAGTATTTT,CASRTGMTDTQYF
14,TRBJ1-2,TRBV7-8,NA,NA,TGTGCCAGCAGCTTAGCCCTCCATACAAGGGGCTACACCTTC,CASSLALHTRGYTF
13,TRBJ2-1,TRBV11-3,NA,NA,TGTGCCAGCAGCTTAGAGGGCAACAATGAGCAGTTCTTC,CASSLEGNNEQFF
13,TRBJ2-3,TRBV28,NA,NA,TGTGCCAGCAGTCCCCATCCCCCAGATACGCAGTATTTT,CASSPHPPDTQYF
12,TRBJ2-1,TRBV10-3,few,NA,TGTGCCATCAGCCCCCGGGGCAATGAGCAGTTCTTC,CAISPRGNEQFF
16,TRBJ2-1,TRBV6-4,NA,NA,TGTGCCAGCAGTGACTCTTGGGGGCGTTCCTACAATGAGCAGTTCTTC,CASSDSWGRSYNEQFF
13,TRBJ2-3,TRBV5-4,NA,NA,TGTGCCAGCAGAGGTGGAGGGGGAGATACGCAGTATTTT,CASRGGGGDTQYF
15,TRBJ1-2,TRBV5-1,NA,TRBD1,TGCGCCAGCAGCTCCAGACAGGGCACAAACTATGGCTACACCTTC,CASSSRQGTNYGYTF
15,TRBJ2-1,TRBV4-2,NA,TRBD2,TGTGCCAGCAGGGTGGATGCTAGCGGGATCAATGAGCAGTTCTTC,CASRVDASGINEQFF
15,TRBJ2-6,TRBV27,NA,NA,TGTGCCAGCAGTTTATTCCCCTCTGGGGCCAACGTCCTGACTTTC,CASSLFPSGANVLTF
15,TRBJ2-1,TRBV18,NA,TRBD2,TGTGCCAGCTCACCACCGAGCGGGGCCAGAGATGAGCAGTTCTTC,CASSPPSGARDEQFF
16,TRBJ1-5,TRBV5-6,few,NA,TGTGCCAGCAGCTTAAGGAGGCTTTATAGCAATCAGCCCCAGCATTTT,CASSLRRLYSNQPQHF
13,TRBJ1-2,TRBV7-3,NA,NA,TGTGCCAGCAGCCTGATGGGCCCGAGGGGCTACACCTTC,CASSLMGPRGYTF
15,TRBJ2-5,TRBV2,NA,TRBD2,TGTGCCAGCAGTGACGTGACTAGCGGCCAAGAGACCCAGTACTTC,CASSDVTSGQETQYF
12,TRBJ2-7,TRBV18,NA,NA,TGTGCCAGCTCACTGGTAGCTTCCGAGCAGTACTTC,CASSLVASEQYF
14,TRBJ2-5,TRBV7-7,NA,NA,TGTGCTAGCAGCTTAACAGCGAACGGGGAGACCCAGTACTTC,CASSLTANGETQYF
13,TRBJ2-7,TRBV13,NA,NA,TGTGCCAGCAGTATCGTCTCAGCTTACGAGCAGTACTTC,CASSIVSAYEQYF
16,TRBJ2-7,TRBV27,once,NA,TGTGCCAGCAGTTTAATTCCTTTAAAGGCCCCCCACGAGCAGTACTTC,CASSLIPLKAPHEQYF
14,TRBJ2-1,TRBV7-3,NA,NA,TGTGCCAGCAGCTTATCGGCGGGACGAAATGAGCAGTTCTTC,CASSLSAGRNEQFF
15,TRBJ2-3,TRBV9,NA,TRBD2,TGTGCCAGCAGCTTCGGACTAGCGGCTGGGGAGACGCAGTATTTT,CASSFGLAAGETQYF
15,TRBJ2-7,TRBV27,once,NA,TGTGCCAGCAGTTTATCTGGGGGGAGCTCCTACGAGCAGTACTTC,CASSLSGGSSYEQYF
23,TRBJ2-3,TRBV4-2,NA,TRBD2,TGTGCCAGCAGCCAAGAACTCTCCCTCTCTTCCTCCCTTTCTAGCGGGAGGACAGATACGCAGTATTTT,CASSQELSLSSSLSSGRTDTQYF
11,TRBJ1-2,TRBV20-1,NA,NA,TGCAGTGCATACAGGGTGTCTGGCTACACCTTC,CSAYRVSGYTF
20,TRBJ2-3,TRBV15,NA,TRBD2,TGTGCCACCAGCAGAGAGTTGAGTGGGACTAGCGGGAGTGGGTCAGATACGCAGTATTTT,CATSRELSGTSGSGSDTQYF
13,TRBJ1-1,TRBV2,NA,NA,TGTGCCAGCAGTGAGGGGGGCCGGATGGAAGCTTTCTTT,CASSEGGRMEAFF
16,TRBJ2-1,TRBV9,NA,NA,TGTGCCAGCAACGGACTCGGGGCCCGGGGGACCAATGAGCAGTTCTTC,CASNGLGARGTNEQFF
13,TRBJ2-7,TRBV4-1,once,NA,TGCGCCAGCAGCCAGGAGGACACGGGGGAGCAGTACTTC,CASSQEDTGEQYF
12,TRBJ2-7,TRBV10-3,NA,NA,TGTGCCATCAGTGAGTCGATGGACGAGCAGTACTTC,CAISESMDEQYF
15,TRBJ1-4,TRBV7-2,NA,NA,TGTGCCAGCAGCTTTACCGTCAGCTTAAATGAAAAACTGTTTTTT,CASSFTVSLNEKLFF
14,TRBJ2-3,TRBV28,NA,TRBD2,TGTGCCAGCAGCCCTATAATAGCGGGAGATACGCAGTATTTT,CASSPIIAGDTQYF
14,TRBJ2-7,TRBV9,NA,NA,TGTGCCAGCAGCGTAGGCGGCAGGGAGGACGAGCAGTACTTC,CASSVGGREDEQYF
15,TRBJ2-2,TRBV2,NA,TRBD2,TGTGCCAGCAGACCCCTAGCGGGTCGCACCGGGGAGCTGTTTTTT,CASRPLAGRTGELFF
13,TRBJ2-2,TRBV19,NA,TRBD1,TGTGCCAGTAAGATCCAGGGGGCCGGGGAGCTGTTTTTT,CASKIQGAGELFF
15,TRBJ2-3,TRBV2,NA,TRBD1,TGTGCCAGCAGTGACAGGGACAGGGGCGCAGATACGCAGTATTTT,CASSDRDRGADTQYF
13,TRBJ2-3,TRBV9,NA,NA,TGTGCCAGCAGCGTAGATAGTCCGGATACGCAGTATTTT,CASSVDSPDTQYF
15,TRBJ1-4,TRBV28,NA,NA,TGTGCCAGCAGGTCACCGCGGGATTCTAATGAAAAACTGTTTTTT,CASRSPRDSNEKLFF
16,TRBJ2-5,TRBV7-7,NA,NA,TGTGCCAGCAGCCCCGACCTCCTATTAACACAAGAGACCCAGTACTTC,CASSPDLLLTQETQYF
19,TRBJ2-2,TRBV7-3,NA,TRBD2,TGTGCCAGCAGCCCGCCCGGCGGGAGGGAGGACCCGAACACCGGGGAGCTGTTTTTT,CASSPPGGREDPNTGELFF
14,TRBJ1-1,TRBV28,NA,NA,TGTGCCAGCAGTTTATTGTCAGGGTACACTGAAGCTTTCTTT,CASSLLSGYTEAFF